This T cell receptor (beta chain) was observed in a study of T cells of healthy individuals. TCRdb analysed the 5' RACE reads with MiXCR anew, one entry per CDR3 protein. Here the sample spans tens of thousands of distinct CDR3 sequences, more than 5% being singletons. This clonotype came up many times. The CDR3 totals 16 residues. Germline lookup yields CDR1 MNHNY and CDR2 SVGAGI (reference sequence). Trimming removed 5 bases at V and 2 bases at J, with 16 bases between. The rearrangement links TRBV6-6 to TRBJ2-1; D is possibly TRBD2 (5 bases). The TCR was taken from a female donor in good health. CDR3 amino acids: CASSNPSSGTYNEQFF. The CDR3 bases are TGTGCCAGCAGTAACCCGTCGTCCGGGACCTACAATGAGCAGTTCTTC.